The present TCR beta chain was sequenced within a study of OX40 agonist ivuxolimab in advanced cancers. The germline gives CDR1 MNHEY, CDR2 SVGAGI. Trimming removed 2 bases from V and 8 bases from J; junction bases left unmatched: 11. This CDR3 spans 15 amino acids. Of note for this clone: As yet, its antigen is unknown.

The method was immunoSEQ multiplex PCR; TCRdb's version includes in-frame clones alone and lacks a portion of them. The profile shows some 60,000 clones, around 90% of them singletons. General study findings and limits: Clonal expansion in partial responders at 0.1-3.0 mg/kg ranked among the lowest.

The genes are TRBV6-5 and TRBJ1-2, with 7 bases that match TRBD1. The source was CD4+ or CD8+ T cells sorted from blood, collected in a trial of the OX40 agonist ivuxolimab. This TCR derives from an adult with an advanced solid tumor such as melanoma, head and neck, liver or kidney cancer. The CDR3 is CASSYSRGAQDGYTF. DNA of the CDR3: TGTGCCAGCAGTTACAGCAGGGGGGCCCAAGACGGCTACACCTTC.